The 20 T cell receptor beta chains presented below share a single source sample, sequenced in a study of shared clonotypes between healthy human individuals. Assay used: immunoSEQ multiplex PCR; TCRdb lists only in-frame clones, some missing. The data hold around 990,000 clones, with roughly 80% observed a single time. Material for sequencing was memory CD4+ T cells from PBMCs. Documented subset: CD45RA-negative fraction. These receptor sequences come from a man between 18 and 29 years old in good health. Some clones in this sample may be carry-over from other donors' samples.

This clone was seen just once. The genes are TRBV14 and TRBJ2-2, with 10 bases fitting TRBD1. The germline V gene has CDR1 SGHDN and CDR2 FVKESK. The junction had 3 bases not matched to a gene; V was cut back by 3 bases and J by 2 bases. This CDR3 has 16 residues. CDR3 DNA: TGTGCCAGCAGCCAGGGGACAGGGGTTAACACCGGGGAGCTGTTTTTT. Amino acid sequence: CASSQGTGVNTGELFF. Supplemented by reference TRBV14 and TRBJ2-2, the full variable domain reads EAGVTQFPSHSVIEKGQTVTLRCDPISGHDNLYWYRRVMGKEIKFLLHFVKESKQDESGMPNNRFLAERTGGTYSTLKVQPAELEDSGVYFCASSQGTGVNTGELFFGEGSRLTVL.

In its sample, this clone was seen a few times. The junction and the germline gene differ at one end; a read error may be behind it. The CDR3 spells CASSSDRGLVFPGF. Here the CDR3 DNA reads TGTGCCAGCAGCTCGGACAGGGGGCTAGTGTTCCCCGGATTT. The rearrangement uses TRBV7-3 and TRBJ1-3, with 11 bases identical to TRBD1. CDR3 length: 14 amino acids. Germline CDR1 reads SGHTA; CDR2 reads FQGTGA.

This chain connects TRBV28 to TRBJ1-1; D uncertain. This CDR3 is 12 amino acids long. V was clipped by 3 bases and J by 5 bases, with 7 bases between them. Germline V gives CDR1 MDHEN, CDR2 SYDVKM. Here the CDR3 reads CASSFASTEAFF. In nucleotides, the CDR3 is TGTGCCAGCAGTTTTGCTTCGACTGAAGCTTTCTTT.

This chain connects TRBV9 to TRBJ2-3; the D is unclear. Between the trimmed V and J ends, which lost 3 bases and 4 bases, there was a span of 6 bases. From germline, CDR1 is SGDLS and CDR2 YYNGEE. CDR3 length: 12 amino acids. The CDR3 is CASSESADTQYF. As DNA, the CDR3 is TGTGCCAGCAGCGAGAGTGCAGATACGCAGTATTTT.

The sample holds one count of this clone. A far larger clone is off by one base, so a read error is likely. This chain's CDR3 is CASSYGTPGGSHEQYF. CDR3 bases: TGTGCCAGCAGTTACGGGACCCCAGGGGGCTCCCACGAGCAGTACTTC. This chain joins TRBV6-5 and TRBJ2-7, with 8 positions matching TRBD1. Looked up from germline, CDR1 is MNHEY and CDR2 is SVGAGI. The CDR3 length is 16 residues.

CDR3 DNA sequence: TGTGCCAGCGAACTAGCGGGTGGAGGCAGGCAGTTCTTC. Translation: CASELAGGGRQFF. V and J are TRBV27 and TRBJ2-1; 9 bases map to TRBD2. The CDR3 totals 13 residues. Trimming removed 8 bases from V and 12 bases from J; junction bases left unmatched: 11. Germline V gives CDR1 MNHEY, CDR2 SMNVEV (reference sequence).

The rearrangement joins TRBV7-2 to TRBJ2-1; 8 bases agree with TRBD2. The germline V gene encodes CDR1 SGHTA and CDR2 FQGNSA. The CDR3 spans 16 residues. Losses at the gene ends were 1 base for V and 2 bases for J; bases not matched to a gene: 4. CDR3 in amino acids: CASSLGAGVPYNEQFF. The CDR3 DNA reads as TGTGCCAGCAGCTTAGGAGCGGGAGTCCCCTACAATGAGCAGTTCTTC.

V and J are TRBV11-2 and TRBJ2-5; TRBD2 matches at 10 bases. The end of the DNA fits TRBJ2-7 better, so the J call may be wrong. This CDR3 spans 15 amino acids. The V gene's germline CDR1 is SGHAT and CDR2 FQNNGV. This CDR3 reads CASSLGLADIYEQYF. The CDR3 region has the DNA TGTGCCAGCAGCCTCGGACTAGCGGACATTTACGAGCAGTACTTC.

The rearrangement links TRBV28 to TRBJ1-1; D remains ambiguous. Germline CDR1 and CDR2: MDHEN and SYDVKM. This CDR3 has 13 residues. V was clipped by 1 base and J by 0 bases, with 3 bases between them. The CDR3 DNA is TGTGCCAGCAGTTTATATCTGAACACTGAAGCTTTCTTT. This gives the protein CASSLYLNTEAFF.

This clone was seen a single time. This sequence joins TRBV19 and TRBJ1-4; tentative D call: TRBD1 (6 bases). CDR1 is LNHDA and CDR2 is SQIVND in the germline V gene (reference sequence). CDR3 length equals 13 residues. V lost 8 bases and J lost 8, with 15 bases in between. DNA for the CDR3: TGTGCCAGTTCTGGACAGCCCGGGGAAAAACTGTTTTTT. Translation gives CASSGQPGEKLFF. The complete variable domain, with remaining parts taken from reference TRBV19 and TRBJ1-4, reads DGGITQSPKYLFRKEGQNVTLSCEQNLNHDAMYWYRQDPGQGLRLIYYSQIVNDFQKGDIAEGYSVSREKKESFPLTVTSAQKNPTAFYLCASSGQPGEKLFFGSGTQLSVL.

V and J are TRBV10-3 and TRBJ2-1; possible D gene TRBD2, 6 bases. The V gene's germline CDR1 is ENHRY and CDR2 SYGVKD. The CDR3 extends over 16 amino acids. The V end was cut by 5 bases, the J end by 9 bases, with 23 bases between. The CDR3 DNA is TGTGCCATCAGTCCAAGACTAGAACTCAGTGCGAGTGAGCAGTTCTTC. It translates to CAISPRLELSASEQFF.

This chain uses TRBV27 with TRBJ2-7; 9 bases align to TRBD2. Germline CDR1 is MNHEY and CDR2 is SMNVEV (reference sequence). The CDR3 extends over 17 amino acids. J gave up 0 bases and V 0 bases, and 6 bases lay outside the gene matches. The CDR3 DNA reads TGTGCCAGCAGTTTATCGTATAGGACTAGCGCCTCCTACGAGCAGTACTTC. It yields the protein CASSLSYRTSASYEQYF.

The chain employs TRBV5-4 and TRBJ2-3; unclear D gene. This CDR3 spans 13 amino acids. CDR1 is SGHNT, CDR2 YYREEE, per germline (reference sequence). Trimming took 5 bases from V and 4 from J, leaving 11 bases between them. DNA for the CDR3: TGTGCCAGCAGTCTTCGGAGCGCAGATACGCAGTATTTT. Its protein is CASSLRSADTQYF.

Details on this clone: This specimen includes other DNA sequences encoding the same CDR3. The rearrangement links TRBV7-2 to TRBJ2-7; weak D call: TRBD1 (6 bases). CDR1 is SGHTA, CDR2 FQGNSA, per germline. Trimming removed 1 base from V and 0 bases from J, with 10 bases in between. The CDR3 totals 15 residues. The CDR3 nucleotides read TGTGCCAGCAGCTTAGGGCAGGGGATCTCCTACGAGCAGTACTTC. Amino acid sequence: CASSLGQGISYEQYF.

The chain links TRBV5-1 to TRBJ2-1; D may be TRBD2 (5 bases). The CDR3 runs 15 residues. V was trimmed by 0 bases and J by 9 bases, leaving 16 bases between them. Germline CDR1 SGHRS, CDR2 YFSETQ. This chain's CDR3 is CASSLAGLSSVEQFF. The DNA for the CDR3 is TGCGCCAGCAGCTTGGCCGGACTCTCTTCGGTTGAGCAGTTCTTC.

This clone is a singleton in its sample. This chain joins TRBV4-2 and TRBJ1-1; TRBD1 is a possible D gene (6 bases). In germline, CDR1 is LGHNA, CDR2 YNFKEQ. The V end lost 5 bases, the J end lost 5 bases, and 27 bases lay between the germline ends. The CDR3 is 18 amino acids. The CDR3 spells CASSLGGMRDLGSTEAFF. CDR3 DNA sequence: TGTGCCAGCAGCTTGGGGGGCATGCGGGATTTGGGGAGTACTGAAGCTTTCTTT.

The chain employs TRBV7-8 and TRBJ2-5, with 11 bases identical to TRBD2. Germline trimming cut 4 bases from V and 2 bases from J; bases unmatched to any gene: 3. The CDR3 consists of 15 residues. Germline values: CDR1 SGHVS, CDR2 FQNEAQ. As DNA, the CDR3 is TGTGCCAGCAGCTCGGGACTAGCGGTTCAAGAGACCCAGTACTTC. Translating gives CASSSGLAVQETQYF.

The rearrangement uses TRBV5-4 and TRBJ1-2; maybe TRBD1 (6 bases). The CDR3 spans 14 residues. Germline-derived CDR1 and CDR2 are SGHNT and YYREEE (reference sequence). Trimming cost V 2 bases and J 4 bases, with 12 bases left between them. The CDR3 coding sequence is TGTGCCAGCAGCTTATCACAGGGTTCCTATGGCTACACCTTC. As protein: CASSLSQGSYGYTF.

The rearrangement links TRBV5-1 to TRBJ2-1, with 9 bases lining up with TRBD1. The trim removed 1 base at V and 6 bases at J, leaving 5 bases unmatched. CDR1 and CDR2 from the germline V gene are SGHRS and YFSETQ. The CDR3 extends over 15 amino acids. DNA of the CDR3: TGCGCCAGCAGCTTGCGAGCGACAGGGGGCAATGAGCAGTTCTTC. It encodes CASSLRATGGNEQFF.

This chain joins TRBV30 and TRBJ1-5; 8 bases are shared with TRBD1. Germline CDR1 reads GTSNPN; CDR2 reads SVGIG (reference sequence). The CDR3 contains 15 residues. The V segment lost 4 bases and the J segment 3 bases; nucleotides outside the gene matches: 8. CDR3 nucleotide sequence: TGTGCCTGGACCCCGGGACAGGCGAACAATCAGCCCCAGCATTTT. Translation: CAWTPGQANNQPQHF.